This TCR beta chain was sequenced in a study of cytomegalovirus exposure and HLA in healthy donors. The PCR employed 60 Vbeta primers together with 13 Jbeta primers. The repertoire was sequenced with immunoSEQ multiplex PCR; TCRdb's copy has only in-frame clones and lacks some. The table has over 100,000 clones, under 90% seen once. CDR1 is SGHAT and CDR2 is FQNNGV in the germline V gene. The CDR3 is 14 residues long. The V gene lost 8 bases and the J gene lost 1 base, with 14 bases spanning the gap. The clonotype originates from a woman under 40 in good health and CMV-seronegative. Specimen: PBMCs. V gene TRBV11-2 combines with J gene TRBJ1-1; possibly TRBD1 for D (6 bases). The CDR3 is CASREGVANTEAFF. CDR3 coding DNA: TGTGCCAGCCGGGAGGGGGTAGCGAACACTGAAGCTTTCTTT.